This TCR beta chain was sequenced in a study of tumor and adjacent non-tumor tissue in lung cancer. Turning to the study itself: Each sample yielded millions of productive TCRbeta reads on average.

Three rounds of nested PCR, following a modified ARM-PCR protocol, produced the TCRbeta library. TCRdb called the multiplex PCR reads again in MiXCR, with one record for every CDR3 protein. The sample lists 65,000 to 90,000 distinct CDR3 sequences, 80% occurring once. Comments on this clonotype: The junction departs from germline at one end; a sequencing error may be responsible.

The template was RNA from unsorted bulk tissue. The receptor was isolated from a woman aged 45-60 years with non-small cell lung cancer. The specimen sequenced was lung tumor tissue.

DNA of the CDR3: TGTTCCAGCACTACTGGGGGAGCCCTCAATACCGGGGAGCTGTTTTTT. Translated, it gives CSSTTGGALNTGELFF. The rearrangement links TRBV6-6 to TRBJ2-2; D could derive from TRBD1 or TRBD2 (5 bases each). The CDR3 sequence is 16 residues long. Germline V CDR1 and CDR2: MNHNY, SVGAGI (reference sequence).